Presented here are 21 T cell receptor beta chains from one specimen sequenced in a study of blood T cell repertoires in COVID-19. Generated by immunoSEQ multiplex PCR, the TCRdb table keeps only in-frame clones and is missing some. The sample holds a few hundred thousand clones, approximately 85% seen once. The sample consisted of peripheral blood. These receptor sequences come from a woman in her 70s with acute or convalescent COVID-19.

This sequence joins TRBV11-1 and TRBJ2-7, with TRBD1 matching over 9 bases. The CDR3 is 14 amino acids. Germline loops: CDR1 SGHAT, CDR2 FQDESV (reference sequence). V shed 4 bases, J shed 3 bases, and the junction held 4 bases outside the gene matches. The CDR3: CASSSRDRDYEQYF. Here the CDR3 DNA reads TGTGCCAGCAGCTCCCGGGACAGGGACTACGAGCAGTACTTC. The entire variable domain, with the rest obtained from reference TRBV11-1 and TRBJ2-7, is as follows: EAEVAQSPRYKITEKSQAVAFWCDPISGHATLYWYRQILGQGPELLVQFQDESVVDDSQLPKDRFSAERLKGVDSTLKIQPAELGDSAMYLCASSSRDRDYEQYFGPGTRLTVT.

The chain couples TRBV7-9 to TRBJ1-4; 8 bases fit TRBD1. The V gene end was trimmed by 5 bases and the J gene end by 6 bases; junction bases not matched to a gene: 8. The CDR3 consists of 15 residues. Germline CDR1 reads SEHNR; CDR2 reads FQNEAQ (reference sequence). The CDR3 is CASSRRQGRDEKLFF. The CDR3 DNA is TGTGCCAGCAGCCGAAGACAGGGGCGGGATGAAAAACTGTTTTTT.

The chain couples TRBV10-3 to TRBJ2-5, with 10 bases matching TRBD2. Germline-derived CDR1 and CDR2 are ENHRY and SYGVKD. V lost 3 bases, J lost 5 bases, and 3 bases stayed unmatched. The CDR3 is 14 amino acids. The DNA for the CDR3 is TGTGCCATCAGTGAACTAGCGGGGCGTGAGACCCAGTACTTC. This sequence encodes CAISELAGRETQYF.

V and J are TRBV6-5 and TRBJ1-2; 9 nucleotides match TRBD1. Germline CDR1 is MNHEY and CDR2 is SVGAGI. The CDR3 has 14 amino acids. The V and J ends lost 8 bases and 6 bases, in that order; junction bases with no gene match: 10. The CDR3 DNA sequence: TGTGCCAGCTGGCCCGGGACAGGGCCCGATGGCTACACCTTC. This translates into CASWPGTGPDGYTF.

The rearrangement links TRBV4-1 to TRBJ1-1, with D unclear. The ends were cut back, 5 bases at V and 0 bases at J, with 13 bases in the middle. Per the germline V gene, CDR1 is MGHRA and CDR2 is YSYEKL. The CDR3 has 15 amino acids. As DNA, the CDR3 is TGCGCCAGCAGCTATGCTTGGCCGCTGAACACTGAAGCTTTCTTT. Translated: CASSYAWPLNTEAFF.

J is TRBJ1-3 and V is TRBV14; weak D call: TRBD1 (5 bases). The germline V and J ends were trimmed by 4 bases and 4 bases, with 20 bases remaining between them. Germline V gene data show CDR1 as SGHDN and CDR2 as FVKESK. This CDR3 has 17 residues. Written as DNA, the CDR3 is TGTGCCAGCAGCCGAACAATCAGGCTCCAGGGCGGAAACACCATATATTTT. Translated: CASSRTIRLQGGNTIYF.

This rearrangement joins TRBV2 to TRBJ2-7; 7 bases are a match to TRBD1. The germline V gene encodes CDR1 SNHLY and CDR2 FYNNEI. With 10 bases clipped from V and 9 bases from J, the junction kept 18 bases outside the gene matches. The CDR3 extends over 14 amino acids. CDR3 amino acids: CATSTGQRYLGQYF. CDR3 nucleotides: TGTGCCACCTCAACGGGACAGCGGTACCTAGGGCAGTACTTC.

The chain is built from TRBV3-1 (or the pseudogene TRBV3-2) and TRBJ2-1; the D is unclear. CDR1 and CDR2 (germline): LGHDT, YNNKEL (reference sequence). The V gene lost 4 bases and the J gene lost 0 bases, with 10 bases spanning the gap. This CDR3 is 15 amino acids long. In DNA form, the CDR3 reads TGTGCCAGCAGCCGAGGTTTCGACTCCTACAATGAGCAGTTCTTC. Translating gives CASSRGFDSYNEQFF.

This clone was seen a handful of times. The V call is TRBV19, the J call TRBJ2-2; D is possibly TRBD1 (6 bases). Trimming removed 6 bases from V and 0 bases from J, with 17 bases in between. Germline assignment: CDR1 LNHDA and CDR2 SQIVND (reference sequence). This CDR3 is built from 17 residues. The DNA for the CDR3 is TGTGCCAGTAGCCCAGGACAGCGCTACCCGAACACCGGGGAGCTGTTTTTT. It encodes CASSPGQRYPNTGELFF.

The rearrangement joins TRBV19 to TRBJ1-6; TRBD1 might be the D (5 bases). Looked up from germline, CDR1 is LNHDA and CDR2 is SQIVND (reference sequence). This CDR3 has 14 residues. Trimming removed 5 bases at V and 7 bases at J, with 12 bases between. This chain's CDR3 is CASSYAGRNSPLHF. In DNA, the CDR3 is TGTGCCAGTAGTTATGCAGGGAGGAATTCACCCCTCCACTTT.

About this clone: Other DNA sequences from this sample encode an identical CDR3 as well. V is TRBV5-4 and J is TRBJ2-5; the D gene is possibly TRBD2 (6 bases). CDR1 is SGHNT and CDR2 is YYREEE in the germline V gene (reference sequence). The ends were cut back, 0 bases at V and 2 bases at J, with 8 bases in the middle. The length of the CDR3 is 14 residues. The CDR3 sequence is CASSLAGTQETQYF. CDR3 sequence (DNA): TGTGCCAGCAGCTTGGCAGGGACTCAAGAGACCCAGTACTTC.

The J gene is TRBJ1-2, the V gene TRBV10-3, with D possibly TRBD1 on 6 matching bases. Germline-derived CDR1 and CDR2 are ENHRY and SYGVKD. This CDR3 comprises 13 residues. V was pared by 6 bases and J by 6 bases, with 14 bases between. The CDR3 spells CAIRPASGDGYTF. In DNA, the CDR3 is TGTGCCATCAGGCCCGCCTCAGGGGATGGCTACACCTTC.

This chain uses TRBV29-1 with TRBJ1-2; TRBD1 might be the D (6 bases). The V gene lost 2 bases and the J gene lost 4 bases, with 8 bases spanning the gap. The CDR3 extends over 12 amino acids. The germline gives CDR1 SQVTM, CDR2 ANQGSEA. The chain's CDR3 is CSVEQGTYGYTF. The DNA of the CDR3 is TGCAGCGTTGAACAGGGGACCTATGGCTACACCTTC.

The chain uses TRBV3-1 (or the pseudogene TRBV3-2) and TRBJ2-3; D is ambiguous. Germline loops: CDR1 LGHDT, CDR2 YNNKEL (reference sequence). Trimming cost V 0 bases and J 1 base, with 11 bases left between them. The CDR3 runs to 16 residues. The CDR3 DNA reads TGTGCCAGCAGCCAAGATGGCAGGCCCCGCACAGATACGCAGTATTTT. It codes for CASSQDGRPRTDTQYF.

This clone was seen a handful of times. V gene TRBV7-8 combines with J gene TRBJ1-6; 9 nucleotides agree with TRBD1. The trim removed 5 bases at V and 7 bases at J, leaving 6 bases unmatched. The CDR3 covers 15 residues. Germline CDR1 and CDR2: SGHVS and FQNEAQ. The CDR3: CASSRGQGRNSPLHF. CDR3 DNA: TGTGCCAGCAGCCGAGGACAGGGGAGGAATTCACCCCTCCACTTT.

This clone appeared a few times. The chain couples TRBV19 to TRBJ1-5; no clear D gene. Per germline, CDR1 LNHDA and CDR2 SQIVND (reference sequence). Trimming removed 11 bases at V and 0 bases at J, with 26 bases between. The CDR3 extends over 18 amino acids. CDR3 sequence reads: CALTSSDTKPDSNQPQHF. Written as DNA, the CDR3 is TGTGCCCTTACCTCCAGCGATACCAAACCCGATAGCAATCAGCCCCAGCATTTT.

V gene TRBV4-1 combines with J gene TRBJ2-7; D not certain. V was shortened by 6 bases and J by 2 bases, with 14 bases between the two germline ends. Germline CDR1 reads MGHRA; CDR2 reads YSYEKL. The CDR3 consists of 14 residues. The CDR3 bases are TGCGCCAGCAGGGCGGCGCAGCATCCCTACGAGCAGTACTTC. Protein product: CASRAAQHPYEQYF.

The J gene is TRBJ2-3, the V gene TRBV3-1 (or the pseudogene TRBV3-2); unclear D gene. The germline V and J ends were trimmed by 5 bases and 3 bases, with 15 bases remaining between them. Germline V gene lookup returns CDR1 LGHDT and CDR2 YNNKEL (reference sequence). This CDR3 comprises 15 residues. The CDR3 DNA is TGTGCCAGCAGCTTTTCTCGACTCCGGACAGATACGCAGTATTTT. This gives the protein CASSFSRLRTDTQYF.

In its sample, this clone was seen once. The chain employs TRBV7-6 and TRBJ2-3, with D tentatively TRBD2 (5 bases). The V gene's germline CDR1 is SGHVS and CDR2 FNYEAQ. This CDR3 has 14 residues. V was cut by 2 bases and J by 3 bases, with 9 bases left in between. DNA of the CDR3: TGTGCCAGCAGCTTACGGGGTCGAACAGATACGCAGTATTTT. It is translated as CASSLRGRTDTQYF.

Only one count was recorded for this clone. The J gene is TRBJ1-5, the V gene TRBV24-1, with TRBD1 matching 8 bases. In germline, CDR1 is KGHDR, CDR2 SFDVKD. The ends lost 3 bases at V and 7 bases at J; junction bases unmatched: 4. The CDR3 spans 14 residues. The CDR3 protein is CATSDEDRAQPQHF. The CDR3 DNA follows: TGTGCCACCAGTGATGAGGACAGGGCCCAGCCCCAGCATTTT.

For the CDR3, the DNA is TGTGCCAGCAGCCTCCCTAGCGGTACTTACAATGAGCAGTTCTTC. Protein: CASSLPSGTYNEQFF. The chain carries TRBV7-6 and TRBJ2-1, with TRBD2 matching over 7 bases. V shed 5 bases and J 4 bases; nucleotides not matched to a gene: 8. The CDR3 has 15 amino acids. The germline V gene encodes CDR1 SGHVS and CDR2 FNYEAQ. The full variable domain, completed using reference TRBV7-6 and TRBJ2-1, is GAGVSQSPRYKVTKRGQDVALRCDPISGHVSLYWYRQALGQGPEFLTYFNYEAQQDKSGLPNDRFSAERPEGSISTLTIQRTEQRDSAMYRCASSLPSGTYNEQFFGPGTRLTVL.